This TCR beta chain emerged from a study of OX40 agonist ivuxolimab in advanced cancers. Study summary: Patients with hepatocellular carcinoma, melanoma, renal cell or head and neck cancer made up the dose-escalation patients. Patients with prior anti-PD-1, anti-PD-L1 or anti-CTLA-4 therapy were eligible; about 40% had some.

The data were produced by immunoSEQ multiplex PCR, yet TCRdb's version contains in-frame clones alone and is incomplete. The data contain 65,000 to 75,000 clones, 80% to 95% of them singletons. V was pared by 6 bases and J by 4 bases, with 13 bases between. The CDR3 extends over 13 amino acids. The germline CDR1 and CDR2 sequences are WNHNN and SYGVQD (reference sequence). This sequence joins TRBV10-1 and TRBJ2-7, with D maybe TRBD1 (6 bases). The TCR was taken from an adult with an advanced solid tumor such as melanoma, head and neck, liver or kidney cancer. The source material was CD4+ or CD8+ T cells sorted from blood, sampled in a trial of the OX40 agonist ivuxolimab. The CDR3 coding sequence is TGCGCCAGCAGCCCGGCAGGGGCGTACGAGCAGTACTTC. It codes for CASSPAGAYEQYF.